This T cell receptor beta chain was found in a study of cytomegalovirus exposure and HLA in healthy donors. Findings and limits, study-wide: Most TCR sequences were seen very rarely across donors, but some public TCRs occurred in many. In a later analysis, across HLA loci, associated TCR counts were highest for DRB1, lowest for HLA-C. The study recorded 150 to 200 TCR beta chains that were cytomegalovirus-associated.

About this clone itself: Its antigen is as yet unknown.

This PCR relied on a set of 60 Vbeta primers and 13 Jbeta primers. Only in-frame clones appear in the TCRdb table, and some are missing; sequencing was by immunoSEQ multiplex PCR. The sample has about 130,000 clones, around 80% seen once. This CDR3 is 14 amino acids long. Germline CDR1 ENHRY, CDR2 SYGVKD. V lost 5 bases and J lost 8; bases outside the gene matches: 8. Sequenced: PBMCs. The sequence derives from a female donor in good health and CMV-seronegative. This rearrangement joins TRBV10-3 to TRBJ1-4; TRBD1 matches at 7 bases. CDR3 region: CAISSGQEGEKLFF. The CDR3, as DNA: TGTGCCATCAGTTCTGGACAGGAGGGGGAAAAACTGTTTTTT.